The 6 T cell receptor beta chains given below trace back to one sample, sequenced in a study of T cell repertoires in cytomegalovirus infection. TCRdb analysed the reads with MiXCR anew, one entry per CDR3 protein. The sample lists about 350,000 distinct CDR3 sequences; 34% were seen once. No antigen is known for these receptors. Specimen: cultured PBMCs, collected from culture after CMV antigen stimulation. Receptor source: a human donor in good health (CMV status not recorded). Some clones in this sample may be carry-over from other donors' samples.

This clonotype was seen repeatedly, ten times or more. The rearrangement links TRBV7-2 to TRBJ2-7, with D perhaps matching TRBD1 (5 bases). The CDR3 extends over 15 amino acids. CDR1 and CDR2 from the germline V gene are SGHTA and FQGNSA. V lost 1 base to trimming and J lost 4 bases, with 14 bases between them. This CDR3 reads CASSLGSGILYEQYF. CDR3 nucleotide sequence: TGTGCCAGCAGCTTAGGGTCAGGGATTCTGTACGAGCAGTACTTC. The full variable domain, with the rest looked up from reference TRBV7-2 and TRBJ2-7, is GAGVSQSPSNKVTEKGKDVELRCDPISGHTALYWYRQSLGQGLEFLIYFQGNSAPDKSGLPSDRFSAERTGGSVSTLTIQRTQQEDSAVYLCASSLGSGILYEQYFGPGTRLTVT.

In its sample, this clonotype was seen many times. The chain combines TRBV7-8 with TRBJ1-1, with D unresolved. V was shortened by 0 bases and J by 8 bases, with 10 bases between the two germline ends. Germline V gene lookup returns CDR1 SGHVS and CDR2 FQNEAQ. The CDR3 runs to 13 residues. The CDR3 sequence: CASSLAGRLEAFF. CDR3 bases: TGTGCCAGCAGCTTAGCGGGGAGATTGGAAGCTTTCTTT. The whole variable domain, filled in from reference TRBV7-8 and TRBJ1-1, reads GAGVSQSPRYKVAKRGQDVALRCDPISGHVSLFWYQQALGQGPEFLTYFQNEAQLDKSGLPSDRFFAERPEGSVSTLKIQRTQQEDSAVYLCASSLAGRLEAFFGQGTRLTVV.

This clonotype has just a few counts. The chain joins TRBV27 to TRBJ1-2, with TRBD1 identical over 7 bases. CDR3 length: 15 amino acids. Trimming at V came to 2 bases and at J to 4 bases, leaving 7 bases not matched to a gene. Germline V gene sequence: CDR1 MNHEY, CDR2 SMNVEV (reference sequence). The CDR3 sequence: CASSLTPGGRYGYTF. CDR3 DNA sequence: TGTGCCAGCAGTTTAACGCCAGGGGGACGCTATGGCTACACCTTC.

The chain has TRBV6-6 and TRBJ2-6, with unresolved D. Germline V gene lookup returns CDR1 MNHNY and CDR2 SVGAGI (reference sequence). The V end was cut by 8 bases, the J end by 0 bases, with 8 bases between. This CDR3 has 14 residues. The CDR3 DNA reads TGTGCCAGCGGACGAGGCTCTGGGGCCAACGTCCTGACTTTC. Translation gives CASGRGSGANVLTF.

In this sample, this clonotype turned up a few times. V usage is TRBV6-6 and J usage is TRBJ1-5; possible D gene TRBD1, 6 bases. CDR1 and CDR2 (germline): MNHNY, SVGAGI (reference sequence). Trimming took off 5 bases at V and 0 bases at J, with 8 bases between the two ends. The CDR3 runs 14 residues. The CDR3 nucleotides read TGTGCCAGCAGTCCGGGACATAGCAATCAGCCCCAGCATTTT. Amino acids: CASSPGHSNQPQHF.

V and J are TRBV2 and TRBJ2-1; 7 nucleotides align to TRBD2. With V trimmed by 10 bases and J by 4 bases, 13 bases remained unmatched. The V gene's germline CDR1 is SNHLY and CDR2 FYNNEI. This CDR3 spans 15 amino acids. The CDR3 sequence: CATSISGELYNEQFF. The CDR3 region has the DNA TGTGCCACCTCCATAAGCGGGGAACTGTACAATGAGCAGTTCTTC.